This T cell receptor beta chain derives from a study of blood T cell repertoires in COVID-19. For the study at large: The cDNA or gDNA used as material had been derived from T cells, B-cell-depleted T cells, or PBMCs.

In the original analysis: Counts of nucleated cells, estimated from reference gene primer amplification, were obtained. Libraries were prepared by immunoSEQ multiplex PCR; TCRdb keeps only in-frame clonotypes and omits some of them. V, J and clone size were drawn from that table, and D and trimming were deduced from the DNA. The sample includes roughly 200,000 clones, around 82% seen only once; the top ten take 12%. Each participant's cohort was designated according to participant-reported clinical history. The V end lost 4 bases, the J end lost 4 bases, and 11 bases lay between the germline ends. The germline V gene has CDR1 MDHEN and CDR2 SYDVKM. CDR3 length: 14 amino acids.

What was sequenced was PBMCs or T cells enriched from blood (not recorded which). The chain couples TRBV28 to TRBJ1-3, with D possibly matching TRBD1 (5 bases). This clonotype originated in a middle-aged man who had recovered from COVID-19. In nucleotides, the CDR3 is TGTGCCAGCAGTTCGGGGGGGTACGGAAACACCATATATTTT. Residues: CASSSGGYGNTIYF.